The T cell receptor beta chain under discussion was sequenced for a study of cytomegalovirus exposure and HLA in healthy donors. Study information: Sequencing of some 200 million T cells in an earlier analysis found around 120 million unique TCR beta sequences. The study, taken as a whole, reports: The study found most TCR sequences rare, yet found some public TCRs in many donors.

Vbeta (60) and Jbeta (13) primers were used in the PCR. In the authors' methods: About 10 million of about 80 million unique TCR beta chains were shared, per a later count. TCRdb's copy holds only in-frame clones and misses some; the assay was immunoSEQ multiplex PCR. V and J calls and clone size are copied from that table; D and trimming were computed from the DNA. Here the sample table reports 90,000 to 100,000 clones. Unrecorded immune exposures were likely, despite nominal health at sampling. Note on this clone: Its antigen is undetermined.

The CDR3 is made up of 16 amino acids. Unmatched junction bases numbered 8, after V lost 4 bases and J lost 3 bases. Looked up from germline, CDR1 is SGHNT and CDR2 is YYREEE (reference sequence). Sequences were obtained from PBMCs. This clonotype was obtained from a woman aged 30 to 39 in good health and CMV-seronegative. The chain is built from TRBV5-4 and TRBJ2-1, with 9 positions matching TRBD1. This CDR3 reads CASSPISDRGYNEQFF. The CDR3 DNA reads as TGTGCCAGCAGCCCCATCTCGGACAGGGGCTACAATGAGCAGTTCTTC. The whole variable domain, remainder taken from reference TRBV5-4 and TRBJ2-1, is ETGVTQSPTHLIKTRGQQVTLRCSSQSGHNTVSWYQQALGQGPQFIFQYYREEENGRGNFPPRFSGLQFPNYSSELNVNALELDDSALYLCASSPISDRGYNEQFFGPGTRLTVL.